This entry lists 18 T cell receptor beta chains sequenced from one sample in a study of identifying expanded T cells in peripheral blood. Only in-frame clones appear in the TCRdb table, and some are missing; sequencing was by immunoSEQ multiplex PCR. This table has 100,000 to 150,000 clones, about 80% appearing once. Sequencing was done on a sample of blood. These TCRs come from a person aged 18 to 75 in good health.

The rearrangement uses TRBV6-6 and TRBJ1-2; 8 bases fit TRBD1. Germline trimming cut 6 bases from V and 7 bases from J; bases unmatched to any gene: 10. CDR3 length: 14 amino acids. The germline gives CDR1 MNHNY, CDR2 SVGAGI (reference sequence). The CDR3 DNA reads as TGTGCCAGCAGGACCGAGACAGGGGCTGGTGGCTACACCTTC. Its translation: CASRTETGAGGYTF.

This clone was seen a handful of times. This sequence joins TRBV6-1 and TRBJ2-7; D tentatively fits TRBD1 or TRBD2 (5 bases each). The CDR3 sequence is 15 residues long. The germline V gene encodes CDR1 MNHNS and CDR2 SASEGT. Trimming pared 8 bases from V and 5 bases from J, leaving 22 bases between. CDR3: CASLGLRGVIDEQYF. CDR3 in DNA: TGTGCCAGCTTGGGGCTACGAGGGGTTATCGACGAGCAGTACTTC.

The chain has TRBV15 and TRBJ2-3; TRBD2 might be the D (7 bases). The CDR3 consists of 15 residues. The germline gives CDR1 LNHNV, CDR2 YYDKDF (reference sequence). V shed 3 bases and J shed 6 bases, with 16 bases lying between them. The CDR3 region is CATSSRPGGVDTQYF. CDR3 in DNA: TGTGCCACCAGCAGTCGGCCGGGGGGCGTGGATACGCAGTATTTT.

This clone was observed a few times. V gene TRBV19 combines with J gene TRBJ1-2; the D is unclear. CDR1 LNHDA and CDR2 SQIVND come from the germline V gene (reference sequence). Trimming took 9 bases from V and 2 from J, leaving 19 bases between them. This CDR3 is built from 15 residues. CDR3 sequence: CASNQPSTLNYGYTF. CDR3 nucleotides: TGTGCCAGCAACCAACCATCGACCTTAAACTATGGCTACACCTTC.

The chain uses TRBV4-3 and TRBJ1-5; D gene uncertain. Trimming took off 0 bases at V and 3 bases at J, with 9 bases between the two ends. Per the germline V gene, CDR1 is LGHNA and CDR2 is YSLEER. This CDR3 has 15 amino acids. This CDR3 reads CASSQDTQYNQPQHF. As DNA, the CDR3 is TGCGCCAGCAGCCAAGATACACAGTACAATCAGCCCCAGCATTTT.

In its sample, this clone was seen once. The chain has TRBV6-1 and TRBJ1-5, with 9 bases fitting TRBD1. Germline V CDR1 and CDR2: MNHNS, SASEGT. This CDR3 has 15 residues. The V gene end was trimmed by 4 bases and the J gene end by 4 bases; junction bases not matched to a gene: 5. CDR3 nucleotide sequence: TGTGCCAGCAGTGTCTTTGGGACAGGGAATCAGCCCCAGCATTTT. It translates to CASSVFGTGNQPQHF.

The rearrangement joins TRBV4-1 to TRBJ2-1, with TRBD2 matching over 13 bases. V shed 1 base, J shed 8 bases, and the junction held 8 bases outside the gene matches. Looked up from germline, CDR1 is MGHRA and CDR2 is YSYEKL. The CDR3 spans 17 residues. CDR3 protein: CASSQGATSGGADEQFF. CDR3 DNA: TGCGCCAGCAGCCAAGGGGCCACTAGCGGGGGGGCTGATGAGCAGTTCTTC.

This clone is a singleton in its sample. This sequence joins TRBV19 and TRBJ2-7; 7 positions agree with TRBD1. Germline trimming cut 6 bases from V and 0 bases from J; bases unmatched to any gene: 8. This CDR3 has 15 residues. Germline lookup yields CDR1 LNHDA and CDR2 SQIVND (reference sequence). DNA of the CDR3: TGTGCCAGTAGGGCTTTCGGGACAGTCTCCTACGAGCAGTACTTC. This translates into CASRAFGTVSYEQYF.

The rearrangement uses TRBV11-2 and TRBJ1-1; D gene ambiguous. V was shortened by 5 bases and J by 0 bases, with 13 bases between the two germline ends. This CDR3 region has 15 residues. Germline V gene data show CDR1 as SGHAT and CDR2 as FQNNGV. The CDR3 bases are TGTGCCAGCAGCCCCACTGACGGGATGAACACTGAAGCTTTCTTT. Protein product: CASSPTDGMNTEAFF.

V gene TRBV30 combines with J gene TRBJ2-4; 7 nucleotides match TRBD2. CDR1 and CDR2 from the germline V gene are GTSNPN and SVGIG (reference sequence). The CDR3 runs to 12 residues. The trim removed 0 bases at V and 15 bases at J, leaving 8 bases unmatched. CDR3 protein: CAWSVQAGDPYF. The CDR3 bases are TGTGCCTGGAGTGTCCAGGCGGGGGATCCGTACTTC.

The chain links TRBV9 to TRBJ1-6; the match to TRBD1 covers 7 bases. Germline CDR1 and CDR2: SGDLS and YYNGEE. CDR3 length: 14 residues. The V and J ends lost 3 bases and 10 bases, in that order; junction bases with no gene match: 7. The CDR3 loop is CASSADRVRSPLHF. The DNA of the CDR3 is TGTGCCAGCAGCGCCGACAGGGTGAGATCACCCCTCCACTTT. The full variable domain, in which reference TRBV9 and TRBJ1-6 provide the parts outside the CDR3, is DSGVTQTPKHLITATGQRVTLRCSPRSGDLSVYWYQQSLDQGLQFLIQYYNGEERAKGNILERFSAQQFPDLHSELNLSSLELGDSALYFCASSADRVRSPLHFGNGTRLTVT.

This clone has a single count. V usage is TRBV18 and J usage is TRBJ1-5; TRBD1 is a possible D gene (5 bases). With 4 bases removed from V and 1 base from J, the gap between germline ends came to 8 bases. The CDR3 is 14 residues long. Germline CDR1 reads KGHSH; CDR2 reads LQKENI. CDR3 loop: CASSRGGSNQPQHF. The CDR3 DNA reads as TGTGCCAGCTCACGGGGGGGGAGCAATCAGCCCCAGCATTTT.

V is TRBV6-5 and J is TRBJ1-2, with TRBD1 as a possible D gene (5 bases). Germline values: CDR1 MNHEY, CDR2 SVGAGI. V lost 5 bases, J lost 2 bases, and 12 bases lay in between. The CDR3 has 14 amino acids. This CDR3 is CASSLDAGNYGYTF. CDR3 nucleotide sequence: TGTGCCAGCAGTCTTGATGCAGGGAACTATGGCTACACCTTC.

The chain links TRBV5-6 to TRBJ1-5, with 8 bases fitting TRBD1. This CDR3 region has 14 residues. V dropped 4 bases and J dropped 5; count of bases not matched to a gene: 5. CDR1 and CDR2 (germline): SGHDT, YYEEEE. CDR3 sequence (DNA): TGTGCCAGCAGCCCCGGACAGGGAGATCAGCCCCAGCATTTT. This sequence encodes CASSPGQGDQPQHF.

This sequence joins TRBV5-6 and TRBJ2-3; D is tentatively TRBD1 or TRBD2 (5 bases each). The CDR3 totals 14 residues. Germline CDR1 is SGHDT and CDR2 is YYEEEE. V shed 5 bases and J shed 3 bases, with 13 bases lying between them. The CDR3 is CASRKGWGTDTQYF. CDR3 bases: TGTGCCAGCAGAAAGGGGTGGGGGACAGATACGCAGTATTTT.

This CDR3 is CASSLARTGDEDTQYF. The CDR3 DNA reads TGCGCCAGCAGCTTGGCCCGGACAGGGGACGAAGATACGCAGTATTTT. This sequence joins TRBV5-1 and TRBJ2-3; 9 bases map to TRBD1. The germline gives CDR1 SGHRS, CDR2 YFSETQ. J was trimmed by 5 bases and V by 0 bases; bases with no gene match: 7. CDR3 length: 16 residues.

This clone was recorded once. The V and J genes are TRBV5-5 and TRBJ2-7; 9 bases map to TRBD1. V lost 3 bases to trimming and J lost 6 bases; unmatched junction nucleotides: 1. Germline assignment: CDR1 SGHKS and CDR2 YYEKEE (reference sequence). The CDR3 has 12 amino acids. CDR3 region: CASSWTGVEQYF. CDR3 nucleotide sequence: TGTGCCAGCAGCTGGACAGGGGTCGAGCAGTACTTC.

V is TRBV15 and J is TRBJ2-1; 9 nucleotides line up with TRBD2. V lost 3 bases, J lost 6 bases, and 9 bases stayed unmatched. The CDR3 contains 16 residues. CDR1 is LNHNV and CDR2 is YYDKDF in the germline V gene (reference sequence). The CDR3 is CATSSAPAGGSNEQFF. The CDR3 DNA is TGTGCCACCAGCAGTGCCCCCGCGGGGGGGTCCAATGAGCAGTTCTTC.